This record looks at one TCR beta chain sequence and its context. This specimen belongs to a study of blood T cell repertoires in COVID-19. As for the study in general: Spain, Italy and the United States supplied samples that represented acute and convalescent COVID-19. PBMCs, B-cell-depleted T cells, or T cells provided the cDNA or gDNA that made up the material.

The CDR3 spans 14 residues. Germline assignment: CDR1 SGHVS and CDR2 FQNEAQ. V was trimmed by 1 base and J by 5 bases, leaving 11 bases between them. The assay was immunoSEQ multiplex PCR, and TCRdb's table has in-frame clones only and misses some. This repertoire shows about 390,000 clones, about 83% found once; its top ten account for around 10%. Membership in each cohort depended on participant-reported clinical history. The sequence derives from a woman between 50 and 59 years old who had recovered from COVID-19. The chain employs TRBV7-8 and TRBJ1-2; D may be TRBD1 (6 bases). Sequenced input: PBMCs or T cells enriched from blood (not recorded which). The CDR3 is CASSLGRQGYGYTF. In DNA form, the CDR3 reads TGTGCCAGCAGCTTAGGACGGCAGGGGTATGGCTACACCTTC.